This TCR beta chain was recovered during a study of blood T cell repertoires in COVID-19 (dated by TCRdb to the early 2020s). Regarding the research as a whole: Samples covering the acute and convalescent phases of COVID-19 were provided by collaborators in the United States, Italy and Spain. The samples were drawn from two sources: the first 160 participants of the ongoing ImmuneRACE study, and 950 to 1,500 subjects contributed by 6 global collaborators. A freely available public database, intended as a resource for researchers studying the immune response to SARS-CoV-2, is where the repertoires were released. The material from the prospective study consisted of cDNA or gDNA derived from T cells, B-cell-depleted T cells, or PBMCs. HLA class I and class II types, where available, came from metadata supplied by the sample provider rather than from assay-based typing. Deeply sampled blood TCRbeta repertoires from subjects exposed to, actively infected with, or recovered from COVID-19 were included in the dataset. A de-identified subject ID, COVID-19 status, age in years and sex were almost always included in the sample metadata. Overall study results and their limits: How much clinical and demographic metadata was included differed by source and by participant, and the metadata was provided uncurated.

Worth noting for this clone: There is no known antigen for this receptor. Per-base qualities were not stored, and no clone one base away is much larger.

Participants in the prospective study were aged roughly 18 to 89 years, lived in more than 20 United States geographic areas, and enrolled through a virtual design. Cohort assignment in the prospective study relied on participant-reported clinical history from a screening survey and a study questionnaire. Each participant in the prospective study had whole blood, serum and a nasopharyngeal or oropharyngeal swab collected by mobile phlebotomists. Prospective study participants could optionally give additional blood draws and questionnaires over a roughly 2-month period. Before DNA extraction, prospective study blood samples were shipped either frozen or at room temperature. Reading the germline V gene gives CDR1 SGHRS and CDR2 YFSETQ. From V the trimming removes 3 bases and from J it removes 7 bases, while the gene matches leave 14 bases of the junction unaccounted for. The CDR3 numbers 17 residues from cysteine through phenylalanine. The sequence is cut down to CDR3 DNA, 51 bases in frame from base 1.

TCRbeta CDR3 regions were amplified from genomic DNA using the immunoSEQ Assay, a bias-controlled multiplex PCR. Turning to the authors' computational methods: Nucleated cell counts per sample were estimated from amplification of reference gene primers within the assay. To quantify the absolute abundance of each unique TCRbeta CDR3 rearrangement, sequence reads were collapsed and filtered. For each sample, productive Simpson clonality was calculated as the square root of Simpson's diversity index over productive rearrangements. The immuneACCESS repertoire file appears here via TCRdb, limited to in-frame rearrangements. These files lack a portion of the clones; in checked studies, under half of the deficit traces to unresolved V genes, and the cause of the others is not known. The D gene and trimming were derived from the DNA, and the V and J assignments and clone size from that table. The sample records some 260,000 clones, around 80% of which are singletons. Of the sample, under 5% is held by the ten largest clones.

The chain was built from TRBV5-1 and TRBJ2-2; TRBD2 matches 8 bases in the middle. The source of this sequence is a man under 40 with acute COVID-19. Sample: PBMCs or T cells enriched from blood (not recorded which). The nucleotide sequence is TGCGCCAGCAGCTGGCCCGCCGGGGGGGATTCGTACGGGGAGCTGTTTTTT. The translation is CASSWPAGGDSYGELFF. Beyond the CDR3, the reference TRBV5-1 and TRBJ2-2 genes provide the residues; the full variable domain reads: KAGVTQTPRYLIKTRGQQVTLSCSPISGHRSVSWYQQTPGQGLQFLFEYFSETQRNKGNFPGRFSGRQFSNSRSEMNVSTLELGDSALYLCASSWPAGGDSYGELFFGEGSRLTVL.